Listed below are T cell receptor beta chains from one sample, sequenced in a study of CD8+ T cells in alopecia areata. Here immunoSEQ multiplex PCR was the method, and the copy in TCRdb shows in-frame clones only, minus some. Seen here are 90,000 to 120,000 clones, around 59% observed once, and the top ten hold 20%. The specimen sequenced was CD8+ T cells sorted from blood. Source of these receptors: a human donor in good health. The CDR3 runs from the conserved cysteine through the conserved F or W. Each record gives: D gene, V gene, J gene, clone size, CDR3 protein, CDR3 DNA. D genes are given only for firm matches. Size tells how often a clone was seen (once, few, many) or the class of an expanded clone, and some rows leave it out.

TRBD1	TRBV5-1	TRBJ2-2	NA	CASSAFIPGQGITGELFF	TGCGCCAGCAGCGCATTCATCCCGGGACAGGGGATCACCGGGGAGCTGTTTTTT
NA	TRBV13	TRBJ2-1	NA	CASSLGPIGMRDEQFF	TGTGCCAGCAGCTTAGGACCGATAGGGATGCGGGATGAGCAGTTCTTC
TRBD1	TRBV7-9	TRBJ1-2	few	CASSSLGTGGSNYGYTF	TGTGCCAGCAGCTCCCTGGGGACAGGGGGCTCTAACTATGGCTACACCTTC
TRBD1	TRBV7-9	TRBJ1-2	few	CASSTGTGGNYGYTF	TGTGCCAGCAGCACAGGGACAGGGGGGAACTATGGCTACACCTTC
NA	TRBV6-1	TRBJ2-7	NA	CASSAGFNEQYF	TGTGCCAGCAGTGCAGGGTTCAACGAGCAGTACTTC
NA	TRBV30	TRBJ2-1	NA	CAWSVLGHNEQFF	TGTGCCTGGAGTGTACTGGGCCACAATGAGCAGTTCTTC
NA	TRBV7-8	TRBJ2-3	NA	CASSPSTDTQYF	TGTGCCAGCAGCCCCTCCACAGATACGCAGTATTTT
NA	TRBV28	TRBJ2-6	once	CASSPRVRRNSGANVLTF	TGTGCCAGCAGTCCCAGGGTACGAAGAAACTCTGGGGCCAACGTCCTGACTTTC
TRBD1	TRBV11-2	TRBJ2-7	NA	CASSPGTGTYEQYF	TGTGCCAGCAGCCCCGGGACAGGGACCTACGAGCAGTACTTC
TRBD2	TRBV4-3	TRBJ2-4	NA	CASSPGTSGSDIQYF	TGCGCCAGCAGCCCTGGGACTAGCGGGAGTGACATTCAGTACTTC
NA	TRBV28	TRBJ2-7	NA	CASSLSFYEQYF	TGTGCCAGCAGTTTATCCTTCTACGAGCAGTACTTC
TRBD1	TRBV18	TRBJ1-2	NA	CASSRRAGTGVLPHYGYTF	TGTGCCAGCTCACGACGGGCCGGGACAGGGGTCCTTCCACACTATGGCTACACCTTC
NA	TRBV7-8	TRBJ2-7	once	CASSLALAYEQYF	TGTGCCAGCAGCTTAGCCCTAGCCTACGAGCAGTACTTC
NA	TRBV5-1	TRBJ2-2	few	CASSLARGNTGELFF	TGCGCCAGCAGCTTGGCCAGGGGGAACACCGGGGAGCTGTTTTTT
NA	TRBV5-6	TRBJ1-4	many	CASSLIATNEKLFF	TGTGCCAGCAGCTTAATTGCAACTAATGAAAAACTGTTTTTT
NA	TRBV19	TRBJ1-5	NA	CASSIATGYPFNQPQHF	TGTGCCAGTAGTATAGCCACAGGCTACCCCTTCAATCAGCCCCAGCATTTT
NA	TRBV12-5	TRBJ2-5	NA	CASGRPEVSPYQETQYF	TGTGCTAGTGGTCGACCGGAAGTATCCCCGTACCAAGAGACCCAGTACTTC
NA	TRBV5-6	TRBJ1-6	NA	CASSLGQNSPLHF	TGTGCCAGCAGCCTAGGACAGAATTCACCCCTCCACTTT
NA	TRBV12-5	TRBJ1-1	few	CASGLVRSDSWTEAFF	TGTGCTAGTGGTTTGGTACGATCGGACAGTTGGACTGAAGCTTTCTTT
TRBD1	TRBV27	TRBJ1-2	NA	CASSLGQGYGYTF	TGTGCCAGCAGTCTCGGACAGGGTTATGGCTACACCTTC
NA	TRBV21-1	TRBJ2-5	few	CASSRQEETQYF	TGTGCCAGCAGCCGACAGGAAGAGACCCAGTACTTC
NA	TRBV13	TRBJ1-2	NA	CASSLGLGSLYGYTF	TGTGCCAGCAGCTTAGGCCTAGGGTCCCTCTATGGCTACACCTTC
NA	TRBV9	TRBJ1-4	once	CASRGVGEKLFF	TGTGCCAGCAGGGGGGTCGGAGAAAAACTGTTTTTT
NA	TRBV7-9	TRBJ2-7	few	CAVQGGLALNYEQYF	TGTGCTGTACAAGGGGGGCTAGCCCTAAACTACGAGCAGTACTTC
NA	TRBV6-5	TRBJ1-1	NA	CASSYSPGARTEAFF	TGTGCCAGCAGTTATTCCCCAGGGGCCCGTACGGAAGCTTTCTTT
NA	TRBV7-9	TRBJ1-5	few	CASSLGQSNQPQHF	TGTGCCAGCAGCCTCGGACAAAGCAATCAGCCCCAGCATTTT
NA	TRBV13	TRBJ2-7	few	CASSLEPPYEQYF	TGTGCCAGCAGCTTAGAGCCACCCTACGAGCAGTACTTC
NA	TRBV4-1	TRBJ2-1	NA	CASSPLLYRVGRYNEQFF	TGCGCCAGCAGCCCGCTCCTCTACCGGGTTGGGAGATACAATGAGCAGTTCTTC
NA	TRBV7-4	TRBJ2-6	few	CASSLEGGSGANVLTF	TGTGCCAGCAGCTTAGAAGGGGGCTCTGGGGCCAACGTCCTGACTTTC
NA	TRBV11-2	TRBJ1-3	NA	CASSQVTDFSGNTIYF	TGCGCCAGCAGCCAAGTCACGGACTTCTCTGGAAACACCATATATTTT
NA	TRBV7-8	TRBJ2-7	NA	CASSPGHSYEQYF	TGTGCCAGCAGCCCGGGACACTCCTACGAGCAGTACTTC
TRBD1	TRBV29-1	TRBJ1-2	NA	CSVADREGYTF	TGCAGCGTCGCGGACAGGGAAGGCTACACCTTC
NA	TRBV4-1	TRBJ2-5	few	CASSQEGARETQYF	TGCGCCAGCAGCCAGGAGGGGGCGCGAGAGACCCAGTACTTC
TRBD1	TRBV5-1	TRBJ2-7	NA	CASSYTRDSLYEQYF	TGCGCCAGCAGCTACACCCGGGACAGTCTCTACGAGCAGTACTTC
NA	TRBV7-9	TRBJ2-7	NA	CASSSSGTPTYEQYF	TGTGCCAGCAGCTCCTCCGGGACTCCTACCTACGAGCAGTACTTC
TRBD1	TRBV5-1	TRBJ1-1	NA	CASSTGRRTGGWGNTEAFF	TGCGCCAGCAGCACCGGACGACGGACAGGGGGCTGGGGGAACACTGAAGCTTTCTTT
TRBD1	TRBV5-4	TRBJ1-1	NA	CASSGQEPLNTEAFF	TGTGCCAGCAGCGGACAGGAGCCCCTGAACACTGAAGCTTTCTTT
NA	TRBV10-3	TRBJ1-1	NA	CAISDQKGNTEAFF	TGTGCCATCAGTGACCAGAAGGGGAACACTGAAGCTTTCTTT
NA	TRBV4-3	TRBJ2-5	NA	CASSQDLPTRTGRTQYF	TGCGCCAGCAGCCAAGATTTACCCACCCGGACTGGCAGGACCCAGTACTTC
NA	TRBV30	TRBJ2-2	NA	CAWSVILGTGELFF	TGTGCCTGGAGTGTCATCCTTGGGACCGGGGAGCTGTTTTTT
TRBD1	TRBV15	TRBJ1-5	few	CATSPWTGRQPQHF	TGTGCCACCAGCCCATGGACAGGGCGTCAGCCCCAGCATTTT
TRBD2	TRBV2	TRBJ2-5	NA	CASEGPGTSGGHSQETQYF	TGTGCCAGCGAAGGACCCGGGACTAGCGGGGGTCATAGCCAAGAGACCCAGTACTTC
NA	TRBV2	TRBJ2-5	few	CASGSVGGETQYF	TGTGCCAGCGGAAGCGTAGGAGGAGAGACCCAGTACTTC
NA	TRBV15	TRBJ2-3	NA	CATSRATVRVLRGTQYF	TGTGCCACCAGCAGAGCCACGGTTAGGGTGCTACGGGGTACGCAGTATTTT
TRBD2	TRBV27	TRBJ2-1	NA	CASSFLPSGTEQFF	TGTGCCAGCAGTTTCCTTCCTAGCGGGACCGAGCAGTTCTTC
TRBD2	TRBV4-1	TRBJ2-7	NA	CASGSGGDAYEQYF	TGCGCCAGCGGAAGCGGGGGGGATGCCTACGAGCAGTACTTC
NA	TRBV27	TRBJ2-2	few	CASSLPPTGSGELFF	TGTGCCAGCAGTCTACCCCCCACAGGGTCCGGGGAGCTGTTTTTT
NA	TRBV27	TRBJ2-6	NA	CASSFSPGRSLTF	TGTGCCAGCAGTTTCTCTCCCGGGCGGTCATTGACTTTC